What follows are 28 T cell receptor beta chains derived from one specimen sequenced in a study of blood T cell repertoires in COVID-19 (dated by TCRdb to 2018 to 2020). The method behind the library was the immunoSEQ multiplex PCR assay. TCRdb carries this immuneACCESS record with in-frame sequences only. Its versions omit some clonotypes, under half of them owing to an unresolved V gene in the studies checked, with the rest unexplained. The sample profile shows 150,000 to 200,000 clones; 70% to 90% of them were found once. The top ten constitute around 4.6% of the sample. Material: peripheral blood. These receptors came from a human donor in a cohort sampled during active COVID-19.

J is TRBJ2-3 and V is TRBV4-3; tentatively, D is TRBD2 (6 bases). The CDR3 loop spans 17 amino acids. Germline V CDR1 and CDR2: LGHNA, YSLEER. V was shortened by 3 bases and J by 1 base, with 17 bases between the two germline ends. The CDR3 sequence is CASSHDVGRGGTDTQYF. The CDR3 DNA reads as TGCGCCAGCAGCCACGACGTGGGGCGGGGTGGCACAGATACGCAGTATTTT.

The chain has TRBV24-1 and TRBJ2-7, with D possibly TRBD2 on 5 matching bases. Germline assignment: CDR1 KGHDR and CDR2 SFDVKD. The CDR3 has 14 residues. V was trimmed by 2 bases and J by 3 bases, leaving 10 bases between them. CDR3 loop: CATSDSGTLYEQYF. The CDR3 nucleotides are TGTGCCACCAGTGATTCGGGAACCCTCTACGAGCAGTACTTC.

The chain recombines TRBV7-9 with TRBJ2-7; D perhaps matches TRBD2 (6 bases). Germline lookup yields CDR1 SEHNR and CDR2 FQNEAQ (reference sequence). The CDR3 is 12 amino acids. V gave up 3 bases and J gave up 8 bases, with 11 bases separating them. Written as DNA, the CDR3 is TGTGCCAGCAGCTTGGATCTAGCGCAGCAGTACTTC. It yields the protein CASSLDLAQQYF.

This chain connects TRBV5-4 to TRBJ2-2, with 7 nucleotides matching TRBD1. There are 16 residues in the CDR3. With V trimmed by 3 bases and J by 0 bases, 5 bases remained unmatched. CDR1 SGHNT and CDR2 YYREEE come from the germline V gene (reference sequence). The CDR3 nucleotides are TGTGCCAGCAGCTCCACCGGGACAGCGAACACCGGGGAGCTGTTTTTT. Its translation: CASSSTGTANTGELFF.

The rearrangement links TRBV2 to TRBJ2-7, with a weak D call TRBD1 (5 bases). The CDR3 runs to 10 residues. V was cut by 10 bases and J by 6 bases, with 10 bases left in between. The germline V gene encodes CDR1 SNHLY and CDR2 FYNNEI. CDR3 loop: CAIMGLEQYF. The CDR3 bases are TGTGCCATCATGGGGCTCGAGCAGTACTTC.

This chain connects TRBV2 to TRBJ2-3; TRBD2 is a possible D gene (5 bases). Germline assignment: CDR1 SNHLY and CDR2 FYNNEI. Trimming removed 5 bases at V and 1 base at J, with 10 bases between. This CDR3 is 14 amino acids long. CDR3 residues: CASSPGSRTDTQYF. Here the CDR3 DNA reads TGTGCCAGCAGTCCGGGGTCCCGCACAGATACGCAGTATTTT. Filled out from reference TRBV2 and TRBJ2-3, the complete variable domain reads EPEVTQTPSHQVTQMGQEVILRCVPISNHLYFYWYRQILGQKVEFLVSFYNNEISEKSEIFDDQFSVERPDGSNFTLKIRSTKLEDSAMYFCASSPGSRTDTQYFGPGTRLTVL.

V usage is TRBV27 and J usage is TRBJ1-3; D ambiguous. Germline-derived CDR1 and CDR2 are MNHEY and SMNVEV (reference sequence). This CDR3 contains 13 residues. Trimming took off 5 bases at V and 4 bases at J, with 9 bases between the two ends. This chain's CDR3 is CASSPGLGNTIYF. CDR3 nucleotide sequence: TGTGCCAGCAGTCCCGGACTGGGAAACACCATATATTTT.

The chain recombines TRBV7-3 with TRBJ2-1, with D hard to call. V was shortened by 2 bases and J by 0 bases, with 11 bases between the two germline ends. Germline V gene lookup returns CDR1 SGHTA and CDR2 FQGTGA. The CDR3 is made up of 16 amino acids. CDR3 nucleotide sequence: TGTGCCAGCAGCTTAGGGCTTTTCAGCTCCTACAATGAGCAGTTCTTC. Its translation is CASSLGLFSSYNEQFF.

As to this clone: Other DNA sequences in the same sample also yield this CDR3. V gene TRBV3-1 (or the pseudogene TRBV3-2) combines with J gene TRBJ2-7, with 10 bases aligning to TRBD2. V was pared by 1 base and J by 3 bases, with 0 bases of the junction left unmatched. Germline V gene sequence: CDR1 LGHDT, CDR2 YNNKEL (reference sequence). This CDR3 is built from 14 residues. The CDR3 coding sequence is TGTGCCAGCAGCCAAGGACTAGCGGGCTACGAGCAGTACTTC. Its translation: CASSQGLAGYEQYF.

The genes are TRBV28 and TRBJ2-7; TRBD2 is a possible D gene (6 bases). The V and J ends lost 5 bases and 2 bases respectively, with 13 bases between them. Per the germline V gene, CDR1 is MDHEN and CDR2 is SYDVKM. This CDR3 comprises 14 residues. The CDR3 nucleotides are TGTGCCAGCAGTGTGCAGCGGGTGCCCTACGAGCAGTACTTC. Translating it yields CASSVQRVPYEQYF. Full variable domain (rest looked up from reference TRBV28 and TRBJ2-7): DVKVTQSSRYLVKRTGEKVFLECVQDMDHENMFWYRQDPGLGLRLIYFSYDVKMKEKGDIPEGYSVSREKKERFSLILESASTNQTSMYLCASSVQRVPYEQYFGPGTRLTVT.

The chain recombines TRBV19 with TRBJ1-1; 8 bases agree with TRBD1. The length of the CDR3 is 16 residues. Germline V lookup: CDR1 LNHDA, CDR2 SQIVND (reference sequence). Trimming at V came to 10 bases and at J to 4 bases, leaving 17 bases not matched to a gene. CDR3 region: CATMVRQGAIGTEAFF. The CDR3 nucleotides read TGTGCCACTATGGTGAGGCAGGGGGCGATCGGCACTGAAGCTTTCTTT.

The chain recombines TRBV11-2 with TRBJ1-6, with 8 bases lining up with TRBD1. From germline, CDR1 is SGHAT and CDR2 FQNNGV. The CDR3 runs to 16 residues. Unmatched junction bases numbered 11, after V lost 4 bases and J lost 9 bases. The DNA for the CDR3 is TGTGCCAGCAGCTCATCGAGGGACAGGAGAGGTTCACCCCTCCACTTT. It codes for CASSSSRDRRGSPLHF.

This sequence joins TRBV3-1 (or the pseudogene TRBV3-2) and TRBJ2-1; D gene unclear. Deletions cut 4 bases from V and 10 bases from J, with 11 bases between. This CDR3 is built from 12 residues. From germline, CDR1 is LGHDT and CDR2 YNNKEL (reference sequence). CDR3 sequence reads: CASSPPGGEQFF. The CDR3 DNA reads as TGTGCCAGCAGCCCACCGGGTGGGGAGCAGTTCTTC.

The chain couples TRBV28 to TRBJ2-4, with TRBD1 as a possible D gene (7 bases). The CDR3 totals 15 residues. CDR1 is MDHEN, CDR2 SYDVKM, per germline. V was cut by 3 bases and J by 8 bases, with 17 bases left in between. DNA for the CDR3: TGTGCCAGCAGTTTCACAGGGGAGGAGTTAGACATTCAGTACTTC. Its translation is CASSFTGEELDIQYF.

This clone was observed a single time. V gene TRBV19 combines with J gene TRBJ2-7, with TRBD1 matching 7 bases. The CDR3 loop spans 13 amino acids. Trimming took 6 bases from V and 6 from J; bases not matched to a gene: 8. From germline, CDR1 is LNHDA and CDR2 SQIVND (reference sequence). CDR3 amino acids: CASSNRGALEQYF. The CDR3, as DNA: TGTGCCAGTAGCAACAGGGGCGCGCTCGAGCAGTACTTC. The full variable domain, with the rest looked up from reference TRBV19 and TRBJ2-7, is DGGITQSPKYLFRKEGQNVTLSCEQNLNHDAMYWYRQDPGQGLRLIYYSQIVNDFQKGDIAEGYSVSREKKESFPLTVTSAQKNPTAFYLCASSNRGALEQYFGPGTRLTVT.

This clone was counted between two and nine times. The V gene is TRBV3-1 (or the pseudogene TRBV3-2), the J gene TRBJ2-7, with 8 bases identical to TRBD2. In germline, CDR1 is LGHDT, CDR2 YNNKEL (reference sequence). This CDR3 region has 15 residues. The V segment lost 1 base and the J segment 1 base; nucleotides outside the gene matches: 3. The CDR3 reads CASSQAVAGSYEQYF. CDR3 nucleotide sequence: TGTGCCAGCAGCCAAGCTGTAGCGGGATCCTACGAGCAGTACTTC.

The rearrangement links TRBV28 to TRBJ2-7; perhaps TRBD2 as D (5 bases). V was pared by 3 bases and J by 7 bases, with 16 bases between. Germline CDR1 reads MDHEN; CDR2 reads SYDVKM. CDR3 size: 14 residues. CDR3 DNA sequence: TGTGCCAGCAGTTTTGATCTGGGTTGGGAGGAGCAGTACTTC. The encoded protein is CASSFDLGWEEQYF.

The chain employs TRBV7-9 and TRBJ1-1, with TRBD1 matching over 7 bases. Per germline, CDR1 SEHNR and CDR2 FQNEAQ (reference sequence). This CDR3 has 14 residues. Trimming at V came to 9 bases and at J to 0 bases, leaving 7 bases not matched to a gene. The CDR3 region is CARDGDSLNTEAFF. CDR3 in DNA: TGTGCCAGAGATGGGGACAGCTTGAACACTGAAGCTTTCTTT.

This chain joins TRBV7-2 and TRBJ2-4, with 7 positions matching TRBD1. Trimming cost V 7 bases and J 1 base; bases outside gene matches: 13. This CDR3 comprises 17 residues. Per the germline V gene, CDR1 is SGHTA and CDR2 is FQGNSA. The CDR3 reads CASTRPDRPGAKNIQYF. The CDR3 bases are TGTGCCAGCACCCGCCCGGACAGGCCGGGCGCCAAAAACATTCAGTACTTC.

This CDR3 is CASSPPRDRNTIYF. The CDR3 nucleotides read TGTGCCAGCAGCCCACCCCGAGATAGAAACACCATATATTTT. This chain joins TRBV7-2 and TRBJ1-3; D unclear. V lost 5 bases, J lost 5 bases, and 13 bases lay in between. The CDR3 has 14 residues. Germline V gives CDR1 SGHTA, CDR2 FQGNSA. Based on the CDR3 plus reference TRBV7-2 and TRBJ1-3, the full variable domain is GAGVSQSPSNKVTEKGKDVELRCDPISGHTALYWYRQSLGQGLEFLIYFQGNSAPDKSGLPSDRFSAERTGGSVSTLTIQRTQQEDSAVYLCASSPPRDRNTIYFGEGSWLTVV.

The chain is built from TRBV7-2 and TRBJ2-2, with TRBD2 matching 11 bases. The CDR3 sequence is 17 residues long. The J segment lost 3 bases and the V segment lost 4 bases, leaving 7 bases of the junction unmatched. Germline-derived CDR1 and CDR2 are SGHTA and FQGNSA. The CDR3 is CASSSIAGGPDTGELFF. CDR3 DNA: TGTGCCAGCAGCTCCATAGCGGGGGGGCCCGACACCGGGGAGCTGTTTTTT.

The CDR3 sequence: CASNRQGRYEQYF. In nucleotides, the CDR3 is TGTGCCAGCAACCGACAGGGACGCTACGAGCAGTACTTC. This sequence joins TRBV9 and TRBJ2-7, with 7 bases matching TRBD1. V lost 6 bases, J lost 3 bases, and 6 bases stayed unmatched. Germline loops: CDR1 SGDLS, CDR2 YYNGEE. The length of the CDR3 is 13 residues.

The CDR3 DNA reads as TGCAGTGCTAGTCCCAGCGGGGGCCCTGGCAACGAGCAGTACTTC. This translates into CSASPSGGPGNEQYF. The chain recombines TRBV20-1 with TRBJ2-7; 8 bases are shared with TRBD2. Germline-derived CDR1 and CDR2 are DFQATT and SNEGSKA (reference sequence). The CDR3 spans 15 residues. Trimming took 3 bases from V and 5 from J; bases not matched to a gene: 12.

CDR3 sequence: CASSPYTVHLSYNEQFF. CDR3 DNA: TGCGCCAGCAGTCCTTATACGGTCCACCTCTCCTACAATGAGCAGTTCTTC. The genes are TRBV23-1 and TRBJ2-1, with D unresolved. TRBV23-1 is reported as an ORF; its role is uncertain. V lost 4 bases, J lost 0 bases, and 16 bases lay in between. The CDR3 is 17 amino acids.

This clone was detected only a few times. The gene calls are TRBV5-1 and TRBJ2-7; TRBD2 agrees at 7 bases. The germline CDR1 and CDR2 sequences are SGHRS and YFSETQ. The CDR3 is 13 residues long. Unmatched junction bases numbered 6, after V lost 3 bases and J lost 6 bases. DNA of the CDR3: TGCGCCAGCAGCTCGAGCGGGACGATCGAGCAGTACTTC. This gives the protein CASSSSGTIEQYF.

V usage is TRBV7-2 and J usage is TRBJ2-1, with a tentative D call TRBD1 (6 bases). CDR1 and CDR2 from the germline V gene are SGHTA and FQGNSA. Trimming cost V 5 bases and J 2 bases, with 13 bases left between them. The length of the CDR3 is 15 residues. CDR3 loop: CASSPRYRAYNEQFF. DNA of the CDR3: TGTGCCAGCAGCCCTCGCTACAGGGCCTACAATGAGCAGTTCTTC.

The chain carries TRBV28 and TRBJ1-5; D not resolved. Trimming shortened V by 6 bases and J by 3 bases, and 12 bases separated the two germline ends. Germline CDR1 and CDR2: MDHEN and SYDVKM. The CDR3 has 14 amino acids. In DNA form, the CDR3 reads TGTGCCAGCAGCCCCCTTTTATCCAATCAGCCCCAGCATTTT. It encodes CASSPLLSNQPQHF.

This clone has only one observation. The chain couples TRBV7-6 to TRBJ2-1, with 7 bases aligning to TRBD2. In germline, CDR1 is SGHVS, CDR2 FNYEAQ. The CDR3 covers 15 residues. V gave up 3 bases and J gave up 3 bases; unmatched junction bases: 5. Written as DNA, the CDR3 is TGTGCCAGCAGCTTTGGATGGGGGGGCTACAATGAGCAGTTCTTC. Amino acid sequence: CASSFGWGGYNEQFF.